This TCR beta chain stems from a study of blood T cell repertoires in COVID-19 (dated by TCRdb to about 2020). For the wider study: Samples covering the acute and convalescent phases of COVID-19 were provided by collaborators in the United States, Italy and Spain. HLA class I and class II types, where available, came from metadata supplied by the sample provider rather than from assay-based typing. The repertoires were released in a freely available public database intended as a resource for research on the immune response to SARS-CoV-2. Sample metadata almost always included a de-identified subject ID, COVID-19 status, age in years and sex. Samples were obtained from the ongoing ImmuneRACE study (first 160 participants) and from 1,254 subjects provided by 6 global collaborators. The dataset comprised deeply sampled blood TCRbeta repertoires from subjects exposed to, actively infected with, or recovered from COVID-19. The material from the prospective study consisted of cDNA or gDNA derived from T cells, B-cell-depleted T cells, or PBMCs. The full study reports these points: The amount of clinical and demographic metadata varied by source and participant and was provided uncurated.

For this chain, trimming is 1 base at the V end and 7 bases at the J end, and the number of junction bases without a gene match is 9. Inclusive of the bounding cysteine and phenylalanine, the CDR3 is 16 residues long. Only the CDR3 DNA stays, 48 bases, in frame from base 1. Reading the germline V gene gives CDR1 SNHLY and CDR2 FYNNEI. With regard to this clone: What antigen it recognizes has not been identified. No qualities accompany the bases; no much larger clone lies one base away.

Whole blood was collected in K2EDTA tubes by collaborating institutions according to the institutions' own protocols. For TCRbeta analysis, collaborator samples were shipped as frozen whole blood, as isolated PBMCs, or as DNA extracted from either sample type. TCRbeta CDR3 regions were amplified from genomic DNA by means of the immunoSEQ Assay, a bias-controlled multiplex PCR. In the source study's methods: Within the assay, amplification of reference gene primers was used to estimate how many nucleated cells each sample contained. To quantify the absolute abundance of each unique TCRbeta CDR3 rearrangement, sequence reads were collapsed and filtered. For each sample, productive Simpson clonality was calculated by taking the square root of Simpson's diversity index across productive rearrangements. The source is immuneACCESS, and TCRdb retained only in-frame sequences with V and J called. Part of the clones is not carried over; for the studies checked, unresolved V genes explain less than half of this, and the remainder is unexplained. V, J and clone size are those of that table, while D and trimming were read from the DNA. In all, the sample holds 140,000 to 150,000 clones, and around 72% of those were seen once. Together, the top ten hold approximately 2% of the sample.

The receptor was derived from a woman aged 60-70 years with acute or convalescent COVID-19. The sequence links TRBV2 to TRBJ2-1, with 8 junctional bases fitting TRBD2. The sequencing input was peripheral blood. The CDR3 sequence is CASSEGGSGNVNEQFF. The DNA reads as follows: TGTGCCAGCAGTGAAGGTGGTAGCGGGAATGTGAATGAGCAGTTCTTC.